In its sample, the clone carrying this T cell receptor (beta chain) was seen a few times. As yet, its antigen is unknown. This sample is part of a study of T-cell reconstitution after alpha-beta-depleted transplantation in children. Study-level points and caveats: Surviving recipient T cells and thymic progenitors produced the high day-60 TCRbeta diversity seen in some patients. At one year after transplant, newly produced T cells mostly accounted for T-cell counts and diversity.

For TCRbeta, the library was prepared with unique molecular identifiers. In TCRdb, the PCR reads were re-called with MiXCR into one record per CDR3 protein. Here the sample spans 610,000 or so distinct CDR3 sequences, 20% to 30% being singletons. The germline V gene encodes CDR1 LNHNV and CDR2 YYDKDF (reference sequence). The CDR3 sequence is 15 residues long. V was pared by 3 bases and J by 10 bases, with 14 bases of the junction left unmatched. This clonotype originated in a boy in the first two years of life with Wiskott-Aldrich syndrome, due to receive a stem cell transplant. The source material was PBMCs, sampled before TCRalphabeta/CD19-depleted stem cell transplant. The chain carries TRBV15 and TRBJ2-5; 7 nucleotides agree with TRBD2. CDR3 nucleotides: TGTGCCACCAGCAGTGAATACAGCGGGATAGTCATCCAGTACTTC. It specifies CATSSEYSGIVIQYF.